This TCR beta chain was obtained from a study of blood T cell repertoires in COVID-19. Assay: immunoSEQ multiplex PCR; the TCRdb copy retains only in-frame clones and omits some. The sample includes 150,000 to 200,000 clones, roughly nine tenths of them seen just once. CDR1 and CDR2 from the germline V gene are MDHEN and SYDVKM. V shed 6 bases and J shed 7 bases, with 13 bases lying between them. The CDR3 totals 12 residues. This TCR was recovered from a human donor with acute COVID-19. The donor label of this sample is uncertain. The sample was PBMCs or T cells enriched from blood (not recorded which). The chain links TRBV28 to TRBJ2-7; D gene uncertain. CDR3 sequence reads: CASSPARVEQYF. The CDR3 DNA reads TGTGCCAGCAGCCCCGCCCGGGTAGAGCAGTACTTC.